Sequencing of this T cell receptor beta chain was carried out in a study of CD8 T cells in Susac syndrome (dated by TCRdb to between 2018 and 2020). Study-level background: The study used repertoire sequencing to test whether antigen drove CD8+ T cell activation and differentiation in Susac syndrome.

Notes on this clonotype: The antigen this receptor binds is unknown. No clone much larger than this one lies a single base away; base qualities are absent.

The junction carries 17 bases between V and J, which are trimmed by 6 bases and 4 bases respectively. In the germline V gene, CDR1 corresponds to MNHEY and CDR2 to SVGAGI. Including the terminal cysteine and phenylalanine, the CDR3 comprises 15 residues. The retained sequence is limited to the CDR3, 45 bases, with the frame set at the first base. RNA was extracted with the RNeasy kit and about 0.5 to 1 ug was reverse transcribed using random hexamers. TCR beta CDR3 regions were amplified with the immunoSEQ multiplex PCR assay covering 54 Vbeta and 13 Jbeta segments. Bias from PCR amplification was corrected by using a synthetic template baseline for primer optimization and for computational correction. Processing in the source paper ran as follows. Reads were annotated to V, D and J genes according to IMGT and were analyzed with immunoSEQ Analyzer, with only productive sequences retained. Clonality was computed as one minus Shannon entropy normalized by log2 of the number of productive unique sequences. For each patient and control, public and private clones were evaluated within the 100 most prevalent clones. Clones were defined as Susac-specific if absent from the healthy and MS cohorts, from 1052 published viral clones and from other ImmuneACCESS disease sequences. In-frame beta chains were kept once TCRdb had trimmed the public reads at Q25 with fastp and called clones with MiXCR. CDR3 protein duplicates are merged, each entry listing the most common genes and DNA. For this entry, the V and J calls and clone size follow TCRdb and not the study's own pipeline. The sample profile shows 180,000 or so distinct CDR3 sequences; around 94% of them were found once. The ten largest clones represent under 0.15% of the sample.

High-throughput TCR beta sequencing profiled peripheral blood CD8+ and CD4+ T cells from healthy donors, Susac syndrome patients and multiple sclerosis patients. Healthy donors were included as age- and sex-matched controls. Bulk CD8+ and CD4+ T cells were purified by magnetic negative isolation, while CD8+ TEMRA cells were enriched using FACS. Blood was drawn into EDTA tubes, processed within 24 hours, and PBMCs were isolated by density gradient centrifugation. PBMCs destined for TCR sequencing were cryopreserved in liquid nitrogen and later thawed in a 37 °C water bath. The sorted or isolated CD4+, CD8+ and CD8+ TEMRA cells had a purity of 90% or higher. The investigation overall reported the following: The TCR sequencing and HLA analysis was acknowledged to have included a relatively small number of individuals.

This receptor was identified in a human donor in good health. Source material: CD4+ T cells from PBMCs. The V and J genes are TRBV6-5 and TRBJ2-3, with a weak D call of TRBD2 (7 bases match). The CDR3 protein: CASSWGRGGADTQYF. Here is the DNA: TGTGCCAGCAGCTGGGGGCGCGGGGGCGCAGATACGCAGTATTTT.